Presented here are 25 T cell receptor beta chains from one specimen sequenced in a study of blood T cell repertoires in COVID-19. Here immunoSEQ multiplex PCR was the method, and the copy in TCRdb shows in-frame clones only, minus some. The sample lists around 150,000 clones; about 86% were seen once. The specimen sequenced was peripheral blood. These receptors all stem from a man in his 70s with acute or convalescent COVID-19.

This clone was seen repeatedly, ten times or more. This chain links TRBV19 with TRBJ1-1; D is perhaps TRBD1 (5 bases). V lost 3 bases and J lost 1, with 9 bases in between. This CDR3 comprises 14 residues. The germline V gene encodes CDR1 LNHDA and CDR2 SQIVND (reference sequence). In DNA form, the CDR3 reads TGTGCCAGTAGTATCCAGGGAACGAACACTGAAGCTTTCTTT. Its translation is CASSIQGTNTEAFF. Complete variable domain (other parts from reference TRBV19 and TRBJ1-1): DGGITQSPKYLFRKEGQNVTLSCEQNLNHDAMYWYRQDPGQGLRLIYYSQIVNDFQKGDIAEGYSVSREKKESFPLTVTSAQKNPTAFYLCASSIQGTNTEAFFGQGTRLTVV.

The chain employs TRBV3-1 (or the pseudogene TRBV3-2) and TRBJ2-5; 10 bases map to TRBD2. Germline lookup yields CDR1 LGHDT and CDR2 YNNKEL (reference sequence). This CDR3 comprises 16 residues. V lost 5 bases, J lost 2 bases, and 8 bases stayed unmatched. This chain's CDR3 is CASSIPGTSAQETQYF. The CDR3 DNA reads TGTGCCAGCAGCATCCCGGGGACTAGCGCTCAAGAGACCCAGTACTTC.

V is TRBV19 and J is TRBJ1-6; D gene unclear. Between the trimmed V and J ends, which lost 5 bases and 8 bases, there was a span of 13 bases. In germline, CDR1 is LNHDA, CDR2 SQIVND (reference sequence). There are 14 residues in the CDR3. CDR3 loop: CASSATPQDSPLHF. CDR3 coding DNA: TGTGCCAGTAGTGCTACCCCTCAGGATTCACCCCTCCACTTT.

This chain links TRBV19 with TRBJ2-2; 7 bases fit TRBD2. Unmatched junction bases numbered 9, after V lost 5 bases and J lost 0 bases. Germline V gene lookup returns CDR1 LNHDA and CDR2 SQIVND (reference sequence). The CDR3 runs 17 residues. CDR3 DNA sequence: TGTGCCAGTAGTCCTCAAGACAGCGGGACGAACACCGGGGAGCTGTTTTTT. It specifies CASSPQDSGTNTGELFF.

Only a few counts were recorded for this clone. The chain links TRBV7-6 to TRBJ1-4, with 9 bases aligning to TRBD1. J lost 8 bases, V lost 5 bases, and 6 bases had no gene match. CDR1 and CDR2 (germline): SGHVS, FNYEAQ. The CDR3 spans 14 residues. The CDR3 loop is CASSPDRGGEKLFF. The CDR3 DNA sequence: TGTGCCAGCAGCCCGGACAGGGGCGGAGAAAAACTGTTTTTT.

This clone was counted between two and nine times. V and J are TRBV19 and TRBJ1-1; D not certain. This CDR3 region has 13 residues. CDR1 is LNHDA and CDR2 is SQIVND in the germline V gene (reference sequence). Trimming removed 5 bases from V and 0 bases from J, with 7 bases in between. CDR3: CASSRFMNTEAFF. The DNA of the CDR3 is TGTGCCAGTAGTCGGTTCATGAACACTGAAGCTTTCTTT.

This clone was seen a handful of times. The chain couples TRBV2 to TRBJ2-1; 9 bases match TRBD2. The trim removed 1 base at V and 0 bases at J, leaving 7 bases unmatched. Per the germline V gene, CDR1 is SNHLY and CDR2 is FYNNEI. This CDR3 is 18 amino acids long. The CDR3: CASSEGLAGPISYNEQFF. CDR3 sequence (DNA): TGTGCCAGCAGTGAAGGGCTAGCGGGACCCATCTCCTACAATGAGCAGTTCTTC.

The genes are TRBV5-6 and TRBJ1-3; D gene uncertain. V was cut by 5 bases and J by 1 base, with 13 bases left in between. The CDR3 is 15 amino acids. Germline-derived CDR1 and CDR2 are SGHDT and YYEEEE. CDR3 nucleotides: TGTGCCAGCAGGATCCGAGAAGAATCTGGAAACACCATATATTTT. This sequence encodes CASRIREESGNTIYF.

This clone was picked up one time. The chain joins TRBV5-1 to TRBJ2-7; 8 bases line up with TRBD1. The CDR3 is 15 residues long. With 0 bases clipped from V and 3 bases from J, the junction kept 5 bases outside the gene matches. Germline CDR1 and CDR2: SGHRS and YFSETQ. CDR3 protein: CASSLVDRVNYEQYF. The CDR3 region has the DNA TGCGCCAGCAGCTTGGTGGACAGGGTCAACTACGAGCAGTACTTC.

The V gene is TRBV4-1, the J gene TRBJ1-2; possibly TRBD1 for D (6 bases). V lost 0 bases to trimming and J lost 7 bases, with 15 bases between them. The CDR3 is made up of 15 amino acids. CDR1 MGHRA and CDR2 YSYEKL come from the germline V gene. The CDR3 region is CASSQERGGPIGYTF. In DNA, the CDR3 is TGCGCCAGCAGCCAAGAGAGGGGGGGACCTATTGGCTACACCTTC.

The V call is TRBV6-2 or TRBV6-3, the J call TRBJ1-3, with a tentative D call TRBD1 (6 bases). The ends were cut back, 5 bases at V and 0 bases at J, with 14 bases in the middle. The CDR3 contains 16 residues. Looked up from germline, CDR1 is MNHEY and CDR2 is SVGEGT. The CDR3 DNA follows: TGTGCCAGCAGTGGTCTCAGGGGCGGCTCTGGAAACACCATATATTTT. The encoded protein is CASSGLRGGSGNTIYF.

This chain links TRBV12-5 with TRBJ2-5; 8 bases are a match to TRBD2. There are 14 residues in the CDR3. Germline V lookup: CDR1 LGHNT, CDR2 FRNRAP. The junction had 9 bases not matched to a gene; V was cut back by 7 bases and J by 5 bases. The chain's CDR3 is CASALTAGDETQYF. CDR3 in DNA: TGTGCTAGTGCCCTCACAGCGGGAGATGAGACCCAGTACTTC.

The rearrangement links TRBV10-2 to TRBJ2-1; 12 bases fit TRBD2. V was pared by 7 bases and J by 9 bases, with 19 bases of the junction left unmatched. From germline, CDR1 is WSHSY and CDR2 SAAADI. The CDR3 has 18 amino acids. The CDR3 coding sequence is TGCGCCAGCATAAGGGCTAGCGGGAGGGCCACGTCCTTTGGTGAGCAGTTCTTC. As protein: CASIRASGRATSFGEQFF.

The V call is TRBV30, the J call TRBJ2-2, with 9 bases aligning to TRBD1. CDR3 length: 14 amino acids. Germline V gene data show CDR1 as GTSNPN and CDR2 as SVGIG (reference sequence). V was clipped by 6 bases and J by 5 bases; unmatched bases: 7. This CDR3 reads CACNRGPSTGELFF. DNA for the CDR3: TGTGCCTGCAACAGGGGGCCGAGTACCGGGGAGCTGTTTTTT.

V gene TRBV7-9 combines with J gene TRBJ1-1, with TRBD1 matching over 8 bases. The CDR3 spans 14 residues. CDR1 and CDR2 from the germline V gene are SEHNR and FQNEAQ (reference sequence). J lost 0 bases, V lost 3 bases, and 0 bases had no gene match. The CDR3 DNA reads TGTGCCAGCAGCTTGGACAGGGTGAACACTGAAGCTTTCTTT. This encodes CASSLDRVNTEAFF.

V usage is TRBV28 and J usage is TRBJ1-1; D unclear. The CDR3 runs 12 residues. With 7 bases removed from V and 4 bases from J, the gap between germline ends came to 10 bases. CDR1 and CDR2 (germline): MDHEN, SYDVKM. The CDR3 reads CASTSVLTEAFF. The CDR3 nucleotides read TGTGCCAGCACCAGTGTTCTCACTGAAGCTTTCTTT. Filled out from reference TRBV28 and TRBJ1-1, the complete variable domain reads DVKVTQSSRYLVKRTGEKVFLECVQDMDHENMFWYRQDPGLGLRLIYFSYDVKMKEKGDIPEGYSVSREKKERFSLILESASTNQTSMYLCASTSVLTEAFFGQGTRLTVV.

The chain joins TRBV28 to TRBJ1-2; tentatively, D is TRBD1 (5 bases). Germline CDR1 and CDR2: MDHEN and SYDVKM. With 6 bases removed from V and 4 bases from J, the gap between germline ends came to 18 bases. This CDR3 contains 15 residues. The chain's CDR3 is CASSRAGGGGYGYTF. The CDR3 DNA reads TGTGCCAGCAGCCGGGCTGGCGGCGGGGGCTATGGCTACACCTTC.

The chain uses TRBV11-2 and TRBJ2-7; D not certain. The CDR3 has 14 amino acids. Trimming took off 0 bases at V and 12 bases at J, with 18 bases between the two ends. CDR1 and CDR2 from the germline V gene are SGHAT and FQNNGV. The CDR3 DNA reads TGTGCCAGCAGCTTAGATCCCAGTCTTTATTTGCTGTACTTC. This sequence encodes CASSLDPSLYLLYF.

This chain joins TRBV10-3 and TRBJ2-1; 8 bases line up with TRBD2. Germline CDR1 reads ENHRY; CDR2 reads SYGVKD. CDR3 size: 15 residues. V trimming: 5 bases; J trimming: 4 bases; junction bases outside the gene matches: 7. CDR3 sequence reads: CAISTAGLDYNEQFF. The CDR3 DNA follows: TGTGCCATCAGTACGGCGGGACTAGATTACAATGAGCAGTTCTTC.

This chain uses TRBV24-1 with TRBJ2-3; 11 positions match TRBD1. V shed 7 bases, J shed 0 bases, and the junction held 2 bases outside the gene matches. The germline V gene encodes CDR1 KGHDR and CDR2 SFDVKD. CDR3 length: 15 residues. The CDR3 DNA reads TGTGCCACCAGCGGACAGGGGGCAAGCACAGATACGCAGTATTTT. This translates into CATSGQGASTDTQYF.

The chain joins TRBV28 to TRBJ2-7, with a weak D call TRBD2 (7 bases). There are 15 residues in the CDR3. With 8 bases removed from V and 6 bases from J, the gap between germline ends came to 23 bases. Germline CDR1 reads MDHEN; CDR2 reads SYDVKM. CDR3 sequence reads: CASERGGTRRTEQYF. CDR3 nucleotide sequence: TGTGCCAGCGAAAGGGGGGGGACCCGGAGGACCGAGCAGTACTTC.

V usage is TRBV10-3 and J usage is TRBJ2-1; 7 bases agree with TRBD1. V lost 5 bases to trimming and J lost 7 bases; unmatched junction nucleotides: 5. This CDR3 has 13 residues. The germline V gene has CDR1 ENHRY and CDR2 SYGVKD. CDR3 region: CAISFWDRNEQFF. CDR3 nucleotides: TGTGCCATCAGTTTCTGGGACAGAAATGAGCAGTTCTTC.

Here the CDR3 reads CASSITSGETQYF. The CDR3 coding sequence is TGTGCCAGTAGTATAACTAGCGGAGAGACCCAGTACTTC. The J gene is TRBJ2-5, the V gene TRBV19; TRBD2 aligns across 8 bases. The CDR3 is made up of 13 amino acids. With 2 bases clipped from V and 4 bases from J, the junction kept 0 bases outside the gene matches. The germline gives CDR1 LNHDA, CDR2 SQIVND (reference sequence).

The gene calls are TRBV6-1 and TRBJ1-2, with D possibly matching TRBD1 (5 bases). The CDR3 runs 15 residues. Deletions cut 1 base from V and 3 bases from J, with 12 bases between. Per germline, CDR1 MNHNS and CDR2 SASEGT. DNA for the CDR3: TGTGCCAGCAGTGAAGGGCAGGGAGGATACTATGGCTACACCTTC. As protein: CASSEGQGGYYGYTF.

This rearrangement joins TRBV19 to TRBJ1-2, with TRBD1 matching over 10 bases. The CDR3 contains 16 residues. With 5 bases clipped from V and 7 bases from J, the junction kept 13 bases outside the gene matches. The germline CDR1 and CDR2 sequences are LNHDA and SQIVND (reference sequence). This chain's CDR3 is CASSVTPLGQGPGYTF. For the CDR3, the DNA is TGTGCCAGTAGTGTTACCCCCTTGGGACAGGGGCCTGGCTACACCTTC.